The following is a T cell receptor beta chain sequence with its context. The clone's antigen remains unknown. Base qualities are missing; no much larger clone stands one base away. This sample stems from a study of cytomegalovirus exposure and HLA in healthy donors (TCRdb year 2017). General notes on the study: According to an earlier analysis of 550 to 700 of the donors, about 170 million T cells yielded 117 million unique TCR beta sequences and less than 300 Gb of sequence data. Across 398 genotyped donors of the cohort, an average of about 220,000 unique TCR beta nucleotide sequences per donor were sequenced, and roughly a sixth of those sequences were non-productive. The T cell repertoires of 666 subjects were profiled by immunosequencing and related to cytomegalovirus serostatus. The number of donors typed differed by locus, with about 620-630 for A, B, C, DRB1 and DQB1, around 500 for DQA1, 606 for DPA1, and under 490 for DPB1. Of the 350 to 450 genotyped donors, 75% to 85% were placed in the genetic ancestry cluster associated with self-reported Caucasian donors. Roughly 300 gigabases of sequencing data and tens of millions of unique TCR sequences were included in an early release covering about 700 HLA-typed donors. Donor age, sex, ethnicity and CMV serostatus were compiled together with the repertoire data. The study aimed to test whether cataloging public T cell receptors could reveal signatures of past pathogen exposure. In a later genetic analysis, genome-wide SNP genotypes for about 55% of the roughly 670 donors were used, and that subset was treated as a discovery cohort. In the later analysis, no new phenotypic data were used to find candidate immune exposures; instead, reliance was placed on TCR beta sequences and their occurrence across donors. High-throughput TCR immunosequencing, statistical association of individual TCRs with disease status, and machine learning were combined to predict cytomegalovirus infection status. Besides the first cohort of approximately 670 subjects, a separate validation cohort made up of over 95 different subjects was used. An earlier analysis of 450 to 750 of the donors used high-throughput TCR beta sequencing to judge whether each TCR beta V gene segment behaved as functional or pseudogenic. Because of strong linkage in the cohort, roughly five DR-DQ haplotypes were treated as single units for association and clustering. HLA typing included class I and class II loci at four-digit resolution. To study patterns of TCR occurrence, a later analysis re-analyzed previously published TCR beta repertoires from just over 650 donors and added high-resolution HLA genotyping. All discovery cohort repertoires had been generated on a single sequencing platform.

Overall study outcomes, separate from this receptor: Linkage disequilibrium might explain the correlated functional status among segregating V segments, but an unknown experimental factor could not be ruled out. Broadly in line with IMGT annotations, most TCR beta V segments showed up in productive rearrangements about 87% or about 30% of the time in an earlier analysis of 450 to 750 of the donors. A cluster of highly shared sequence variants was judged likely to represent a technical artifact of the sequencing pipeline. The 87-base-pair reads could not distinguish some IMGT-functional V segments, including TRBV6-2 and TRBV6-3, so those segments were excluded. According to a later genetic analysis, donors in an Asian-associated ancestry cluster had fewer N-insertions in productive TCRs than the approximately 650-donor mean. V-gene and J-gene trimming of TCR beta chains was associated with a missense DCLRE1C variant in a later genetic analysis, and the association was replicated in an independent cohort. Because counts were too low, roughly 18 rarely observed V segments, including chromosome 9 orphons, were left out of the earlier analysis of 587 of the donors. In vitro tests confirmed that three of the cytomegalovirus-associated TCR beta chains recognize cytomegalovirus antigens. A further reported finding was that TCR beta sequences accurately predicted the HLA-A and HLA-B alleles for most subjects in the first cohort. In a later analysis, TCR association rates were found to vary across HLA loci, with the most associated TCRs seen for DRB1 alleles and the fewest for HLA-C alleles. According to a later analysis, parvovirus B19, influenza, CMV and Epstein-Barr virus appeared linked to several top co-occurrence clusters. Specific HLA alleles were associated with 16,951 TCR beta sequences at a false discovery rate of 0.05 in a later analysis. Most TCR sequences were observed very rarely across donors, whereas some public TCRs were present in many individuals. Only TCR beta chains were sequenced in this cohort, and the absence of alpha or paired-chain data limited detectable features. In a later analysis, HLA-associated TCR beta chains were found to be more clonally expanded and to have lower generation probabilities than equally common non-associated chains. According to the authors, the approach could potentially be generalized to other disease states and immunological phenotypes. In the study, about 150 TCR beta chains were listed as associated with cytomegalovirus. For the cohort, immune exposure information was limited to CMV serostatus. Most CMV-associated TCR beta chains appeared to be HLA-restricted in a later analysis, and the HLA associations seemed to be driven largely by CMV exposure. The classifier was reported to diagnose cytomegalovirus status with high specificity and sensitivity in both the original and validation cohorts. HLA typing was unavailable for some donors at each locus, so association tests used only the typed subset. Sequencing depth was assumed to be roughly uniform across donors in the presence/absence analyses, though that assumption may not hold. When HLA alleles, especially DR and DQ, strongly co-occurred, TCR associations were difficult to assign to individual alleles.

The cohort consisted of 666 healthy bone marrow donors. At the time of sampling, all cohort members were nominally healthy, though unrecorded immune exposures were likely present. The donor tested CMV seropositive and was one of the 289 seropositive cohort members. A peripheral blood sample was collected from each donor, and TCR beta sequencing was performed on peripheral blood mononuclear cells. The Qiagen DNeasy Blood Extraction Kit was used to extract genomic DNA from the blood cell samples. The protocol used for the library was the immunoSEQ multiplex PCR assay. A mixture of 60 forward primers for TCR Vbeta segments and 13 reverse primers for TCR Jbeta segments was used in the multiplex PCR. Amplification of the CDR3 region of rearranged TCR beta genes was performed with a multiplex PCR assay on genomic DNA. The Illumina HiSeq System was used to sequence the amplified TCR beta libraries as 87-base-pair reads. Under the source paper's analysis protocol: A later analysis counted 65 million to 90 million unique TCR beta chains across the 700 or so repertoires, and around 12 million of these chains were shared by at least two donors. A nearest-neighbor algorithm error-corrected the raw reads and collapsed the reads into unique sequences, merging closely related sequences to remove PCR and sequencing errors. V, D and J gene segments were assigned by aligning CDR3 sequences to IMGT reference sequences. For a sequence to be retained, at least a six-nucleotide match to both a V gene segment and a J gene segment was required. A rearrangement was called productive if the CDR3 had no stop codons and remained in frame with V and J, and every other rearrangement was called non-productive. CDR3 was defined by IMGT convention, running from the second conserved V-encoded cysteine to the conserved J-encoded phenylalanine. In an earlier analysis of approximately 590 of the donors, sequences lacking an unambiguous match to a single V gene segment were excluded. An earlier analysis of just under 600 of the donors called V segments functional above 56.7% productive rearrangements and segregating when the between-donor standard deviation exceeded 5%. To diagnose cytomegalovirus status from the catalog of TCR beta chain sequences, a statistical classification framework was built. In a later analysis, V and J genes were assigned by comparing TCR nucleotide sequences against IMGT/GENE-DB human TR gene sequences. In a later analysis, CDR3 sequences and most-parsimonious VDJ recombination scenarios were assigned using the TCRdist pipeline. In a later analysis, each TCR beta chain was defined by its CDR3 amino acid sequence together with its V-gene family, and reads without a unique V-gene family were excluded. To address suspected cross-contamination and a sequencing artifact, a later analysis removed roughly 580 highly shared, low-generation-probability nucleotide sequences. For each public chain, a later analysis derived a clonal expansion index from normalized ranks of inferred template counts within each repertoire. In a later analysis, generation probabilities were computed with a VDJ recombination model fitted to out-of-frame rearrangements, and the resulting probabilities were checked against IGoR. Hypergeometric tests were used in a later analysis to score TCR-TCR, TCR-HLA and TCR-CMV co-occurrence, with a repertoire-size bias correction applied to the TCR pairs. To estimate false discovery rates, a later analysis permuted the HLA or CMV assignments 20 times. In a later analysis, co-occurring TCRs were grouped using DBSCAN, and TCRdist sequence similarity was added for clustering within HLA-allele-positive subsets. For co-occurrence clustering, repertoires with fewer than 30,000 or more than 120,000 public chains were excluded, along with five repertoires with anomalous nucleotide sharing. The source is immuneACCESS, and TCRdb retained only in-frame sequences with V and J called. Part of the clones is not carried over; for the studies checked, unresolved V genes explain less than half of this, and the remainder is unexplained. V and J calls and clone size are copied from that table; D and trimming were computed from the DNA. This sample has about 110,000 clones in its table, and 74% of those were observed once. The ten largest clones capture roughly 2.7% of the sample.

From a lookup of the germline V gene, CDR1 and CDR2 are SGHRS and YFSETQ. V drops 0 bases and J drops 1 base, leaving 13 bases in between. The CDR3, cysteine through phenylalanine, is 16 amino acids long. Only the CDR3 part of the read is kept: 48 bases, read in frame from the first base. This receptor chain uses TRBV5-1 and TRBJ1-1; the D segment could be TRBD1, given 5 matching bases. The TCR originated in a man in his fifties in good health and CMV-seropositive. The material sequenced was PBMCs. The CDR3 is CASSLARVGANTEAFF. The DNA sequence follows: TGCGCCAGCAGCTTGGCCAGAGTAGGGGCGAACACTGAAGCTTTCTTT.